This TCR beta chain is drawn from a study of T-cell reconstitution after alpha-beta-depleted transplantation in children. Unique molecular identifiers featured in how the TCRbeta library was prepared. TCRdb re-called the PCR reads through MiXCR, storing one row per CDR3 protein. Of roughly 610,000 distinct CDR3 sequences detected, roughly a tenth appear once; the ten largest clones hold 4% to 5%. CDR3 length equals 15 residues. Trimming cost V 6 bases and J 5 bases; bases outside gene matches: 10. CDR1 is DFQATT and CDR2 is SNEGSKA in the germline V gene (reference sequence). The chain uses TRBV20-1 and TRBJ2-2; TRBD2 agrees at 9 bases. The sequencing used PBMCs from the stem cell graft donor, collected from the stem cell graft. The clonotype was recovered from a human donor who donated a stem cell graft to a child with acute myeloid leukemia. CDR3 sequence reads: CSAQRGLALTGELFF. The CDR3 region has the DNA TGCAGTGCCCAGAGAGGACTAGCGCTTACCGGGGAGCTGTTTTTT.